These 3 T cell receptor beta chains were all obtained from the same sample, sequenced in a study of PD-1 blockade in classical Hodgkin lymphoma. All trial patients relapsed after autologous stem cell transplantation. TCRdb keeps only in-frame clones here, not all; method: immunoSEQ multiplex PCR. In the table there are roughly 50,000 clones, 81% of which are singletons. Sequenced material: peripheral blood mononuclear cells (PBMCs), taken at baseline. The receptors were sampled from a human donor with classical Hodgkin lymphoma.

V and J are TRBV7-9 and TRBJ2-5; D possibly corresponds to TRBD2 (5 bases). The CDR3 spans 14 residues. Germline loops: CDR1 SEHNR, CDR2 FQNEAQ (reference sequence). Trimming took 4 bases from V and 3 from J, leaving 12 bases between them. The CDR3 region is CASSSEGRKETQYF. The CDR3 DNA reads as TGTGCCAGCAGCTCAGAGGGCAGGAAAGAGACCCAGTACTTC. The full variable domain, rest sourced from reference TRBV7-9 and TRBJ2-5, is DTGVSQNPRHKITKRGQNVTFRCDPISEHNRLYWYRQTLGQGPEFLTYFQNEAQLEKSRLLSDRFSAERPKGSFSTLEIQRTEQGDSAMYLCASSSEGRKETQYFGPGTRLLVL.

The CDR3 bases are TGTGCCATCAGTGAGAGGGGAAATAGAAATGGCTACACCTTC. Translation: CAISERGNRNGYTF. V gene TRBV10-3 combines with J gene TRBJ1-2, with D perhaps matching TRBD1 (5 bases). V dropped 2 bases and J dropped 6 bases, with 13 bases sitting between them. CDR3 length equals 14 residues. Germline V gene lookup returns CDR1 ENHRY and CDR2 SYGVKD.

This sequence joins TRBV11-2 and TRBJ1-1; D not resolved. Trimming took 3 bases from V and 1 from J, leaving 9 bases between them. The CDR3 consists of 14 residues. CDR1 and CDR2 from the germline V gene are SGHAT and FQNNGV. CDR3: CASSFLQRNTEAFF. The CDR3 DNA reads as TGTGCCAGCAGCTTCCTACAAAGGAACACTGAAGCTTTCTTT.